The 24 T cell receptor beta chains given below trace back to one sample, sequenced in a study of T cells in women clearing cervical HPV infection. The assay was immunoSEQ multiplex PCR, and TCRdb's table has in-frame clones only and misses some. This sample's table reports 40,000 or so clones. Specimen: blood buffy coat. These receptors all stem from a woman between 18 and 70 years old with a cervical HPV16 infection that either progressed to CIN3+ or cleared (not recorded which).

With regard to this clone: The CDR3 end lies 3 residues beyond the end of the read and is filled in from the germline J gene. The V and J genes are TRBV12-3 or TRBV12-4 and TRBJ2-7; TRBD1 aligns across 7 bases. V shed 4 bases, J shed 1 base, and the junction held 16 bases outside the gene matches. The CDR3 is made up of 18 amino acids. The part of the CDR3 DNA that was read is TGTGCCAGCAGTTCCGTAAGGGGGCGAATAAATCCTTCCTACGAG. Protein sequence: CASSSVRGRINPSYE. The entire CDR3 protein reads CASSSVRGRINPSYEQYF.

As concerns this clone: The observed sequence ends 3 residues before the CDR3 terminus, with the missing tail filled in from the germline J gene. This chain uses TRBV19 with TRBJ1-2; D is ambiguous. There are 14 residues in the CDR3. Germline lookup yields CDR1 LNHDA and CDR2 SQIVND (reference sequence). The CDR3 loop reads CASSLASGRNDYTF. The part of the CDR3 DNA that was read is TGTGCCAGTAGTTTGGCTAGCGGGAGGAATGAC.

On this clone itself: The CDR3 end lies 3 residues beyond the end of the read and is filled in from the germline J gene. The chain is built from TRBV29-1 and TRBJ2-5; D is unresolved. Germline-derived CDR1 and CDR2 are SQVTM and ANQGSEA. Trimming left V 3 bases short and J 5 bases short, with 4 bases between. The CDR3 runs 10 residues. CDR3 sequence: CSVEQETQYF. The sequenced part of the CDR3 DNA is TGCAGCGTTGAGCAGGAGACC.

Comments on this clone: Read data end 3 residues before the CDR3 end; the end is taken from the germline J gene. The chain couples TRBV3-1 (or the pseudogene TRBV3-2) to TRBJ2-7; 8 positions match TRBD2. This CDR3 region has 15 residues. V was pared by 4 bases and J by 5 bases, with 10 bases of the junction left unmatched. Germline CDR1 is LGHDT and CDR2 is YNNKEL (reference sequence). CDR3 protein: CASSRPHSGNDEQYF. The covered CDR3 bases are TGTGCCAGCAGCCGACCTCATAGCGGGAACGACGAG.

In the case of this clone: From the germline J gene comes the end of the CDR3, since the read stops 3 residues before it. The chain uses TRBV5-1 and TRBJ2-3, with TRBD2 matching 9 bases. Germline loops: CDR1 SGHRS, CDR2 YFSETQ. This CDR3 has 15 residues. Trimming removed 0 bases from V and 7 bases from J; junction bases left unmatched: 6. CDR3 amino acids: CASSLESGLANTQYF. The sequenced part of the CDR3 DNA is TGCGCCAGCAGCTTGGAGTCGGGACTAGCAAATACG.

Worth noting for this clone: The CDR3 end lies 3 residues beyond the end of the read and is filled in from the germline J gene. The chain joins TRBV29-1 to TRBJ1-2; possibly TRBD1 for D (5 bases). Germline loops: CDR1 SQVTM, CDR2 ANQGSEA. The V end lost 3 bases, the J end lost 3 bases, and 17 bases lay between the germline ends. CDR3 size: 15 residues. Incomplete CDR3 DNA: TGCAGCGTTGATAGGGAGGGGAGTCTTGACTATGGC. It encodes CSVDREGSLDYG. The CDR3 in its entirety is CSVDREGSLDYGYTF.

The sequenced CDR3 bases are TGTGCCAGCAGCTTAAGAGGGGGGTCTAGCGGGAGGGACCTCAACGAG. It codes for CASSLRGGSSGRDLNE. The whole CDR3 region reads CASSLRGGSSGRDLNEQYF. This chain connects TRBV7-3 to TRBJ2-7; TRBD2 matches at 12 bases. The read terminates 3 residues ahead of where the CDR3 ends, so the germline J gene completes it. Germline lookup yields CDR1 SGHTA and CDR2 FQGTGA. V was pared by 1 base and J by 5 bases, with 15 bases of the junction left unmatched. The length of the CDR3 is 19 residues.

Details on this clone: The read terminates 3 residues ahead of where the CDR3 ends, so the germline J gene completes it. V usage is TRBV19 and J usage is TRBJ1-2; D is unclear. The CDR3 extends over 14 amino acids. Germline CDR1 and CDR2: LNHDA and SQIVND (reference sequence). CDR3 protein: CASDLAGSSDTYTF. The DNA read from the CDR3 is TGTGCCAGTGACTTAGCGGGAAGTTCTGATACC.

A note on this clone: The read ends 3 residues early relative to the CDR3; the germline J gene fills the gap. V is TRBV28 and J is TRBJ1-2; TRBD1 agrees at 9 bases. Trimming at V came to 2 bases and at J to 2 bases, leaving 12 bases not matched to a gene. Germline V lookup: CDR1 MDHEN, CDR2 SYDVKM. The length of the CDR3 is 18 residues. The CDR3: CASSLSRTGDRRNYGYTF. The CDR3 DNA, read in part, is TGTGCCAGCAGTTTAAGCCGGACAGGGGATAGAAGAAACTATGGC.

In the case of this clone: The read comes to an end 3 residues before the CDR3 does, leaving the germline J gene to fill in the end. The V and J genes are TRBV7-3 and TRBJ2-7; 10 positions agree with TRBD1. Germline CDR1 SGHTA, CDR2 FQGTGA. The length of the CDR3 is 14 residues. V trimming: 1 base; J trimming: 4 bases; junction bases outside the gene matches: 1. Incomplete CDR3 DNA: TGTGCCAGCAGCTTAAAGGACAGGGGGTACGAG. Its protein product is CASSLKDRGYE. The CDR3 in its entirety is CASSLKDRGYEQYF.

Concerning this clone: The read terminates 3 residues ahead of where the CDR3 ends, so the germline J gene completes it. The rearrangement links TRBV7-8 to TRBJ2-7; D gene ambiguous. This CDR3 has 15 residues. Germline-derived CDR1 and CDR2 are SGHVS and FQNEAQ. V lost 1 base, J lost 0 bases, and 10 bases lay in between. Partial CDR3 DNA: TGTGCCAGCAGCTTAGGTGGTAGCAGCTCCTACGAG. Protein: CASSLGGSSSYE. The entire CDR3 reads CASSLGGSSSYEQYF.

Remarks on this clone: From the germline J gene comes the end of the CDR3, since the read stops 3 residues before it. The V and J genes are TRBV6-2 or TRBV6-3 and TRBJ2-7; TRBD2 might be the D (6 bases). Germline-derived CDR1 and CDR2 are MNHEY and SVGEGT. This CDR3 has 15 amino acids. V was shortened by 5 bases and J by 2 bases, with 16 bases between the two germline ends. Here the CDR3 reads CASSPPGLGTYEQYF. The part of the CDR3 DNA that was read is TGTGCCAGCAGTCCGCCGGGACTTGGGACCTACGAG.

A note on this clone: The read halts 3 residues ahead of the CDR3 end, with the missing end drawn from the germline J gene. The chain has TRBV5-5 and TRBJ2-3, with a tentative D call TRBD2 (5 bases). CDR1 and CDR2 (germline): SGHKS, YYEKEE (reference sequence). V was trimmed by 0 bases and J by 4 bases, leaving 12 bases between them. The CDR3 spans 15 residues. The CDR3 is CASSLGDYGADTQYF. The covered CDR3 bases are TGTGCCAGCAGCTTGGGGGATTACGGGGCAGATACG. Complete variable domain (other parts from reference TRBV5-5 and TRBJ2-3): DAGVTQSPTHLIKTRGQQVTLRCSPISGHKSVSWYQQVLGQGPQFIFQYYEKEERGRGNFPDRFSARQFPNYSSELNVNALLLGDSALYLCASSLGDYGADTQYFGPGTRLTVL.

A word on this clone: The read halts 3 residues ahead of the CDR3 end, with the missing end drawn from the germline J gene. The chain joins TRBV4-1 to TRBJ2-7; D perhaps matches TRBD2 (7 bases). The CDR3 is 15 amino acids. Germline lookup yields CDR1 MGHRA and CDR2 YSYEKL. V was clipped by 0 bases and J by 3 bases, with 12 bases between them. The sequenced part of the CDR3 DNA is TGCGCCAGCAGCCAAGAGGGGGGGGGCCTCTACGAG. It codes for CASSQEGGGLYE. The CDR3 reads in full as CASSQEGGGLYEQYF.

Remarks on this clone: The read terminates 3 residues ahead of where the CDR3 ends, so the germline J gene completes it. The chain recombines TRBV18 with TRBJ2-5; D call uncertain. Germline CDR1 and CDR2: KGHSH and LQKENI. The length of the CDR3 is 14 residues. Trimming pared 2 bases from V and 0 bases from J, leaving 7 bases between. Here the CDR3 reads CASSPGTDQETQYF. The sequenced CDR3 bases are TGTGCCAGCTCACCAGGAACAGACCAAGAGACC.

On this clone itself: The read finishes 3 residues shy of the CDR3 end, and the germline J gene is used to complete it. V gene TRBV7-8 combines with J gene TRBJ1-2; the match to TRBD1 covers 7 bases. CDR3 length equals 14 residues. Germline V gives CDR1 SGHVS, CDR2 FQNEAQ. V shed 5 bases, J shed 4 bases, and the junction held 7 bases outside the gene matches. CDR3 loop: CASSRTGNLYGYTF. Incomplete CDR3 DNA: TGTGCCAGCAGCAGGACAGGAAACCTCTATGGC.

Notes on this clone: The read ends 3 residues before the CDR3 terminus; that terminus is restored from the germline J gene. The V gene is TRBV18, the J gene TRBJ1-5; possible D gene TRBD1, 5 bases. Germline CDR1 reads KGHSH; CDR2 reads LQKENI. The CDR3 spans 16 residues. V was cut by 3 bases and J by 1 base, with 13 bases left in between. CDR3 loop: CASSPSGGRSNQPQHF. Partial CDR3 DNA: TGTGCCAGCTCACCCTCGGGGGGAAGAAGCAATCAGCCC.

Turning to this clone: The CDR3 goes on 3 residues after the read ends, and that part is filled in from the germline J gene. The V call is TRBV27, the J call TRBJ2-7, with 9 bases fitting TRBD1. Germline values: CDR1 MNHEY, CDR2 SMNVEV (reference sequence). V lost 8 bases, J lost 6 bases, and 8 bases stayed unmatched. The CDR3 spans 13 residues. The DNA read from the CDR3 is TGTGCCAGCTGCGGGACAGGGCAAGGCGAG. This translates into CASCGTGQGE. From start to end, the CDR3 is CASCGTGQGEQYF.

On this clone itself: The read finishes 3 residues shy of the CDR3 end, and the germline J gene is used to complete it. The chain combines TRBV18 with TRBJ1-1; D not certain. CDR1 KGHSH and CDR2 LQKENI come from the germline V gene. Trimming pared 3 bases from V and 5 bases from J, leaving 7 bases between. The CDR3 covers 12 residues. The CDR3 sequence: CASSPPRTEAFF. Incomplete CDR3 DNA: TGTGCCAGCTCACCCCCTAGGACTGAA.

A remark on this clone: The CDR3 end is not reached by the read, which stops 3 residues before it; the germline J gene fills it in. The V call is TRBV28, the J call TRBJ2-3; D might be TRBD1 (5 bases). The V gene's germline CDR1 is MDHEN and CDR2 SYDVKM. The CDR3 runs to 15 residues. Trimming shortened V by 6 bases and J by 3 bases, and 16 bases separated the two germline ends. Here the CDR3 reads CASRRAGQWTDTQYF. The sequenced part of the CDR3 DNA is TGTGCCAGCAGACGAGCAGGGCAGTGGACAGATACG.

With respect to this clone: The read ends 3 residues shy of where the CDR3 ends; the end is completed using the germline J gene. J is TRBJ2-2 and V is TRBV7-2; TRBD2 agrees at 13 bases. The CDR3 extends over 15 amino acids. Germline V CDR1 and CDR2: SGHTA, FQGNSA. J lost 6 bases, V lost 5 bases, and 3 bases had no gene match. CDR3 bases read: TGTGCCAGCAGCCGGACTAGCGGGAGTGCCGGGGAG. This translates into CASSRTSGSAGE. The CDR3 in full is CASSRTSGSAGELFF.

Turning to this clone: From the germline J gene comes the end of the CDR3, since the read stops 3 residues before it. J is TRBJ2-7 and V is TRBV5-4; 7 nucleotides align to TRBD1. The CDR3 is 12 amino acids. V lost 4 bases and J lost 4; bases outside the gene matches: 2. Germline CDR1 is SGHNT and CDR2 is YYREEE (reference sequence). CDR3 amino acids: CASSGGQYEQYF. The sequenced CDR3 bases are TGTGCCAGCAGCGGGGGACAGTACGAG.

About this clone: The CDR3 end lies 3 residues beyond the end of the read and is filled in from the germline J gene. This sequence joins TRBV12-3 or TRBV12-4 and TRBJ1-4; no firm D call. V lost 6 bases and J lost 8, with 19 bases in between. The CDR3 loop spans 15 amino acids. The CDR3 spells CASRPPGLLGEKLFF. The CDR3 bases that were read are TGTGCCAGCAGACCCCCGGGTCTCCTTGGGGAAAAA.

Regarding this clone: The read finishes 3 residues shy of the CDR3 end, and the germline J gene is used to complete it. The chain recombines TRBV18 with TRBJ1-1, with no clear D. CDR1 is KGHSH and CDR2 is LQKENI in the germline V gene. The CDR3 runs 12 residues. CDR3 loop: CASSPRVEWAFF. The DNA read from the CDR3 is TGTGCCAGCTCACCTCGGGTAGAATGG.